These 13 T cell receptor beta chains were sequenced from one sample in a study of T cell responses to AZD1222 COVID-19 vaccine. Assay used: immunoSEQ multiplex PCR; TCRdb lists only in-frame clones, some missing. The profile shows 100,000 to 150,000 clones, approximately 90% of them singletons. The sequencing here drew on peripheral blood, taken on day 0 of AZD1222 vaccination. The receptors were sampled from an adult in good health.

The CDR3 loop reads CASSLRDRPSQPQHF. CDR3 nucleotide sequence: TGTGCCAGCAGTCTTCGTGACAGGCCGAGTCAGCCCCAGCATTTT. The chain combines TRBV28 with TRBJ1-5, with D tentatively TRBD1 (6 bases). The germline V gene encodes CDR1 MDHEN and CDR2 SYDVKM. Trimming took 5 bases from V and 6 from J, leaving 17 bases between them. CDR3 length: 15 amino acids.

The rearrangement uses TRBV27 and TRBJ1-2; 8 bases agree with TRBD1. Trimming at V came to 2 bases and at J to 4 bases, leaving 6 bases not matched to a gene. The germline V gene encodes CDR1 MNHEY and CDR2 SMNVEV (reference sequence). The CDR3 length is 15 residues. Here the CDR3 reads CASSLAIDRGYGYTF. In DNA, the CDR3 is TGTGCCAGCAGTTTAGCCATCGACAGGGGCTATGGCTACACCTTC.

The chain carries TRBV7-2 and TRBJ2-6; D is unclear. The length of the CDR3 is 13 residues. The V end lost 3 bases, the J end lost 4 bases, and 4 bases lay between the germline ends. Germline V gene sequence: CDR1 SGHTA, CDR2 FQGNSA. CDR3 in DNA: TGTGCCAGCAGCTTTGCCGGGGCCAACGTCCTGACTTTC. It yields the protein CASSFAGANVLTF. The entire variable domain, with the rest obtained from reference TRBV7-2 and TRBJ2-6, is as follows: GAGVSQSPSNKVTEKGKDVELRCDPISGHTALYWYRQSLGQGLEFLIYFQGNSAPDKSGLPSDRFSAERTGGSVSTLTIQRTQQEDSAVYLCASSFAGANVLTFGAGSRLTVL.

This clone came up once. In DNA, the CDR3 is TGTGCCAGCAGCGTAGGGCCTAGCGGGGGGTTATACAATGAGCAGTTCTTC. Residues: CASSVGPSGGLYNEQFF. This chain uses TRBV9 with TRBJ2-1; 11 positions agree with TRBD2. Trimming removed 0 bases from V and 4 bases from J; junction bases left unmatched: 6. CDR1 and CDR2 (germline): SGDLS, YYNGEE. This CDR3 is 17 amino acids long. Full variable domain (outside the CDR3, taken from reference TRBV9 and TRBJ2-1): DSGVTQTPKHLITATGQRVTLRCSPRSGDLSVYWYQQSLDQGLQFLIQYYNGEERAKGNILERFSAQQFPDLHSELNLSSLELGDSALYFCASSVGPSGGLYNEQFFGPGTRLTVL.

The CDR3 DNA is TGTGCCAGCAGTTTGGACAGTTATGGCTACACCTTC. This codes for CASSLDSYGYTF. The chain joins TRBV28 to TRBJ1-2; tentative D call: TRBD1 (6 bases). Germline V gene lookup returns CDR1 MDHEN and CDR2 SYDVKM. The CDR3 covers 12 residues. V lost 3 bases to trimming and J lost 5 bases, with 7 bases between them.

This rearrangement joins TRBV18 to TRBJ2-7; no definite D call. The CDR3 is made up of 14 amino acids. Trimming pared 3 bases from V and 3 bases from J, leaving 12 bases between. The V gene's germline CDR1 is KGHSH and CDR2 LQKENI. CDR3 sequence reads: CASSPSPTNYEQYF. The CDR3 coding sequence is TGTGCCAGCTCACCGTCCCCAACTAACTACGAGCAGTACTTC.

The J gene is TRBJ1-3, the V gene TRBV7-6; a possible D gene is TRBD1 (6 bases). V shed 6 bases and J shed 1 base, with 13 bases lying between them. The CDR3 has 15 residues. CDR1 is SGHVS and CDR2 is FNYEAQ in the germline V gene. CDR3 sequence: CASSIRGGSGNTIYF. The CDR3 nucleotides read TGTGCCAGCAGTATCAGAGGGGGTTCTGGAAACACCATATATTTT. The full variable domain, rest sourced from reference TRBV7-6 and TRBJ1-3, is GAGVSQSPRYKVTKRGQDVALRCDPISGHVSLYWYRQALGQGPEFLTYFNYEAQQDKSGLPNDRFSAERPEGSISTLTIQRTEQRDSAMYRCASSIRGGSGNTIYFGEGSWLTVV.

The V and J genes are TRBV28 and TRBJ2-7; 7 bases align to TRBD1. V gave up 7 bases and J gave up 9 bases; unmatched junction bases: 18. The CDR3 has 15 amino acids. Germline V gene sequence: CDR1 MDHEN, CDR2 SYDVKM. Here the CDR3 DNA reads TGTGCCAGCACGCCAGGGACAGAGAGTACGGGTGCGCAGTACTTC. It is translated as CASTPGTESTGAQYF. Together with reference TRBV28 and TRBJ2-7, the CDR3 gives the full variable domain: DVKVTQSSRYLVKRTGEKVFLECVQDMDHENMFWYRQDPGLGLRLIYFSYDVKMKEKGDIPEGYSVSREKKERFSLILESASTNQTSMYLCASTPGTESTGAQYFGPGTRLTVT.

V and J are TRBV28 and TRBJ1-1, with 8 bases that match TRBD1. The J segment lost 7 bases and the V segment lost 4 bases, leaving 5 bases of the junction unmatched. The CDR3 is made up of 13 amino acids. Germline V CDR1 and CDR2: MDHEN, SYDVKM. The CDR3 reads CASSSLGTGEAFF. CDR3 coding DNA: TGTGCCAGCAGTTCACTCGGGACAGGTGAAGCTTTCTTT.

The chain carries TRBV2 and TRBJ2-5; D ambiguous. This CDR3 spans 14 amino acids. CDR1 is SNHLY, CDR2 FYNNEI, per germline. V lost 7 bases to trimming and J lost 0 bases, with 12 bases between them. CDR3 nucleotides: TGTGCCAGCAATCGGGTGCAGGACCAAGAGACCCAGTACTTC. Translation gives CASNRVQDQETQYF.

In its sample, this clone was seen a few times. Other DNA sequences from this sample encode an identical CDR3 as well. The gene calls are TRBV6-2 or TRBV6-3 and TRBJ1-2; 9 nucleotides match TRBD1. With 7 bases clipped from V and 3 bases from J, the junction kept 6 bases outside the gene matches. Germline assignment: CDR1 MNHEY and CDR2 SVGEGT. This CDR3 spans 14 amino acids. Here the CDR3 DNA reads TGTGCCAGCAACCCGACAGGGGGATACTATGGCTACACCTTC. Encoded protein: CASNPTGGYYGYTF.

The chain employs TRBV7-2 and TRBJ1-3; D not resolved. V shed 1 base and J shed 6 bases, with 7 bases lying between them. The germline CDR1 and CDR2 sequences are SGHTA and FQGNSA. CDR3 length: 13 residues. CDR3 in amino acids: CASSLGRENTIYF. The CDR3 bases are TGTGCCAGCAGCTTAGGGAGGGAAAACACCATATATTTT.

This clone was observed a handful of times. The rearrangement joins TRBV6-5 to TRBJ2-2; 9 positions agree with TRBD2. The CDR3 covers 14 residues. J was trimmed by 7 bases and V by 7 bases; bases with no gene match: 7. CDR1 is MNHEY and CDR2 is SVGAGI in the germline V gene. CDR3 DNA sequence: TGTGCCAGCATTTCTAGCGGGGCCGTCGGGGAGCTGTTTTTT. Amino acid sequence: CASISSGAVGELFF.